The rows below give T cell receptor beta chains drawn from one sample of a study of cytomegalovirus exposure and HLA in healthy donors. Profiling relied on immunoSEQ multiplex PCR, and the TCRdb table lists in-frame clones only, not all of them. Of 100,000 to 150,000 clones listed, about 82% are singletons. The sample comprised PBMCs. The receptors were sampled from a young man in good health and CMV-seronegative. Both conserved end residues are part of each CDR3. The order of the fields is D gene, V gene, clone size, J gene, CDR3 DNA, CDR3 protein. D genes are given only for firm matches. Only part of the rows carry a size: once, few, many, or a class if the clone is expanded.

TRBD1,TRBV7-2,.,TRBJ1-4,TGTGCCAGCAGCTTACCAATCGATACAGAAGGGGGCTTAGAAAAACTGTTTTTT,CASSLPIDTEGGLEKLFF
.,TRBV7-7,.,TRBJ2-1,TGTGCTAGCAGCCGGGGACTGTCCTCCTACAATGAGCAGTTCTTC,CASSRGLSSYNEQFF
.,TRBV5-4,.,TRBJ1-1,TGTGCCAGCAGCTTGCAGACAGATATGAACACTGAAGCTTTCTTT,CASSLQTDMNTEAFF
TRBD1,TRBV30,.,TRBJ1-1,TGTGCCTGGACCGGACAGGGGAACACTGAAGCTTTCTTT,CAWTGQGNTEAFF
.,TRBV25-1,few,TRBJ2-3,TGTGCCAGCAGTGAATGGGGGGGCACAGATACGCAGTATTTT,CASSEWGGTDTQYF
TRBD2,TRBV10-2,few,TRBJ2-7,TGCGCCAGCAGTGGGACTAGCGTTACCTACGAGCAGTACTTC,CASSGTSVTYEQYF
.,TRBV12-5,once,TRBJ2-3,TGTGCTAGTGGTTTGGTAACCTGGACAGGTGAGCGGGCCACCACAGATACGCAGTATTTT,CASGLVTWTGERATTDTQYF
TRBD2,TRBV19,.,TRBJ2-3,TGTGCCAGTAGACTAGCGGGGTCAGATACGCAGTATTTT,CASRLAGSDTQYF
.,TRBV2,.,TRBJ2-1,TGTGCCAGCAGTGTGCGTACCTACAATGAGCAGTTCTTC,CASSVRTYNEQFF
TRBD1,TRBV30,few,TRBJ2-2,TGTGCCTGGAGTGTAGGACAGGCTATCGGGGAGCTGTTTTTT,CAWSVGQAIGELFF
TRBD2,TRBV18,.,TRBJ2-1,TGTGCCAGCTCACCCTCGCTAGCGGGAGTCGACAATGAGCAGTTCTTC,CASSPSLAGVDNEQFF
.,TRBV30,.,TRBJ2-4,TGTGCCTGGAGCCCGCTAAATTTAGCCAAAAACATTCAGTACTTC,CAWSPLNLAKNIQYF
.,TRBV7-9,once,TRBJ1-6,TGTGCCAGCAGCATTACAGGGATTTCACCCCTCCACTTT,CASSITGISPLHF
TRBD2,TRBV14,.,TRBJ2-5,TGTGCCAGCAGCCAAGATCGCGGGGGGGCCTTAGTGAGAGAGACCCAGTACTTC,CASSQDRGGALVRETQYF
TRBD2,TRBV6-4,.,TRBJ2-2,TGTGCCAGCGGGAGGACTAGCGGAAACACCGGGGAGCTGTTTTTT,CASGRTSGNTGELFF
TRBD2,TRBV6-4,few,TRBJ2-2,TGTTCCGAGGGGAGGGAGTCATACACCGGGGAGCTGTTTTTT,CSEGRESYTGELFF
TRBD1,TRBV5-4,.,TRBJ2-5,TGTGCCAGCAGCCAACCGACAGGGTTGGAGACCCAGTACTTC,CASSQPTGLETQYF
.,TRBV19,.,TRBJ2-7,TGTGCCAGTAGTCTGGGCAGCTCCTACGAGCAGTACTTC,CASSLGSSYEQYF
.,TRBV13,.,TRBJ1-2,TGTGCCAGCAGCTTAGACCGGGACTACACCTTC,CASSLDRDYTF
.,TRBV19,.,TRBJ2-1,TGTGCCAGTAGTACCCCGGGCGGGCCAACTCGTCATGAGCAGTTCTTC,CASSTPGGPTRHEQFF
TRBD2,TRBV14,.,TRBJ2-5,TGTGCCAGCAGCCAATGGCTAGCGGGGGACTCCAGGGAGACCCAGTACTTC,CASSQWLAGDSRETQYF
.,TRBV30,.,TRBJ1-1,TGTGCCTGGAGGGGGGCCCCTGAGACTGAAGCTTTCTTT,CAWRGAPETEAFF
TRBD2,TRBV30,.,TRBJ2-7,TGTGCCTGGAGTAGGCTAGCGGGAGGTTCCGAGCAGTACTTC,CAWSRLAGGSEQYF
.,TRBV18,.,TRBJ2-3,TGTGCCAGCTCACTCACCGAGTTCACAGATACGCAGTATTTT,CASSLTEFTDTQYF
.,TRBV25-1,.,TRBJ1-5,TGTGCCAGCAGTGGAGGTAGCAATCAGCCCCAGCATTTT,CASSGGSNQPQHF
TRBD1,TRBV6-1,.,TRBJ1-1,TGTGCCAGTAGGGAACAGGGGGCGCCGAACACTGAAGCTTTCTTT,CASREQGAPNTEAFF
.,TRBV6-1,.,TRBJ1-1,TGTGCCAGCCGATTCTTACAGGGTGAAGCTTTCTTT,CASRFLQGEAFF
TRBD1,TRBV30,.,TRBJ1-1,TGTGCCTGGAGCTCAGGGGGTTACACTGAAGCTTTCTTT,CAWSSGGYTEAFF
.,TRBV5-1,once,TRBJ2-7,TGCGCCAGCAGCGGGACCGGGACTGGAGTTTACGAGCAGTACTTC,CASSGTGTGVYEQYF